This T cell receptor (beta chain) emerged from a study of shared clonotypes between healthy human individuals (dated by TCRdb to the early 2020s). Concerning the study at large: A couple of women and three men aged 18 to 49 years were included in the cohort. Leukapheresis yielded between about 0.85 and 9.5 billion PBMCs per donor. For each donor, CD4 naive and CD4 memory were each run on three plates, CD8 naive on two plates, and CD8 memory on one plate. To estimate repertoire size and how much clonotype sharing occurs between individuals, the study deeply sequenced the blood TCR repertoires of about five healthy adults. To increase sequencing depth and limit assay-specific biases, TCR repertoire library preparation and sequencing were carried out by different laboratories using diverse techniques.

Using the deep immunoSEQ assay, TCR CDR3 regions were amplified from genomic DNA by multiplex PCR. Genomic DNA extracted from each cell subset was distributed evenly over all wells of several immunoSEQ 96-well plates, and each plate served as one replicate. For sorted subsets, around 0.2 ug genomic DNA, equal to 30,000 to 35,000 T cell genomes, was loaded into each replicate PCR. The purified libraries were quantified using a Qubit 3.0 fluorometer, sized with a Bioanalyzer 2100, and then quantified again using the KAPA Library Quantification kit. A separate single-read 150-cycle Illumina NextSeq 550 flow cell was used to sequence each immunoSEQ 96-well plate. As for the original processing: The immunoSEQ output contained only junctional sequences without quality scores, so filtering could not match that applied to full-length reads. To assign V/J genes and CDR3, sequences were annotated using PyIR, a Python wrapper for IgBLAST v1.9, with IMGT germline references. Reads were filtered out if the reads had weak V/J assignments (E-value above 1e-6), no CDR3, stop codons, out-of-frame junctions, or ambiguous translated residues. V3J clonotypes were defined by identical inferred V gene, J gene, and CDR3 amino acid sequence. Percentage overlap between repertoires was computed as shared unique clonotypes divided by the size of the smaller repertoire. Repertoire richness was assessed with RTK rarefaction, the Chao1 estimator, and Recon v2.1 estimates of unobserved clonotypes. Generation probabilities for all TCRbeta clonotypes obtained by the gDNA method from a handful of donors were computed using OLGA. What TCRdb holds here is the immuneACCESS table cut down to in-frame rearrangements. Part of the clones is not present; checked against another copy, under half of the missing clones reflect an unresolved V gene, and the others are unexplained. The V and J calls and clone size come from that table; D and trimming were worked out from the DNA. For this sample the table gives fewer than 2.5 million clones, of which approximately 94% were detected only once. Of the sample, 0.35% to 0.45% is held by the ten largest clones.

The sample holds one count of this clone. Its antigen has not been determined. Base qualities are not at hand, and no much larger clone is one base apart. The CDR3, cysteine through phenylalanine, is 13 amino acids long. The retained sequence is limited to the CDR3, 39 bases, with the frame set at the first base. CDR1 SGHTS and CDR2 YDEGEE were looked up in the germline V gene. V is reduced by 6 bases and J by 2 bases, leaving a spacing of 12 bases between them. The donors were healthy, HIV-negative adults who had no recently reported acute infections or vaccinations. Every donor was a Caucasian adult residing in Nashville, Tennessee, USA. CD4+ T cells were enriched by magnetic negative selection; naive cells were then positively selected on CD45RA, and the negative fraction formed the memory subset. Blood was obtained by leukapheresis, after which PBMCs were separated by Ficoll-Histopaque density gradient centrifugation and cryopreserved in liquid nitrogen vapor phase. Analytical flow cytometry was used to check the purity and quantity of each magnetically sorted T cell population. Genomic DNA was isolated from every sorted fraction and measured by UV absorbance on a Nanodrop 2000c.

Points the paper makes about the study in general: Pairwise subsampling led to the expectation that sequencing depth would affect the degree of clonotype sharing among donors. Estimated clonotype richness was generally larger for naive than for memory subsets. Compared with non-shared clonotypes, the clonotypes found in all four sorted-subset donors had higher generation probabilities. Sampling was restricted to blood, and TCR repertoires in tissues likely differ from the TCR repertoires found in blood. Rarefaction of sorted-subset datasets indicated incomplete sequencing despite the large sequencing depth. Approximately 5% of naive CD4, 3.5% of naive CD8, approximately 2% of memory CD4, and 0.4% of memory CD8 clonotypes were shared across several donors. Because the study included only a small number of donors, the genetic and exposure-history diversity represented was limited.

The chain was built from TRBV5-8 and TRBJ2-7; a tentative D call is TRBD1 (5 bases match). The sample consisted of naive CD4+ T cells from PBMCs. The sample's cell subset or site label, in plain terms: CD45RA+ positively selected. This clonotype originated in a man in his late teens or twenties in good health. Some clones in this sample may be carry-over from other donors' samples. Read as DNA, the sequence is TGTGCCAGCATCTCCAGGGTAGCCTACGAGCAGTACTTC. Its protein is CASISRVAYEQYF. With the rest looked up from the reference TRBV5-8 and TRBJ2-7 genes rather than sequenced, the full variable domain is EAGVTQSPTHLIKTRGQQATLRCSPISGHTSVYWYQQALGLGLQFLLWYDEGEERNRGNFPPRFSGRQFPNYSSELNVNALELEDSALYLCASISRVAYEQYFGPGTRLTVT.